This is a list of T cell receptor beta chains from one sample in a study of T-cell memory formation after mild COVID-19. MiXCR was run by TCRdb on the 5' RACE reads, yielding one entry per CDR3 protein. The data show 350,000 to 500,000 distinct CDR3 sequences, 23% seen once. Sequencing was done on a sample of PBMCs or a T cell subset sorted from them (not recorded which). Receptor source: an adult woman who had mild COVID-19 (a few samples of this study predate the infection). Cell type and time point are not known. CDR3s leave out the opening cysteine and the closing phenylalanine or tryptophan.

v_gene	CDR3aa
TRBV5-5	ASSPGSGESTDTQY
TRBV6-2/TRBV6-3	ASSYLGTEAF
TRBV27	ATSEVAGGNEQF
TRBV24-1	ATSDGGPQH
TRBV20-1	SARIVGRISSYNEQF
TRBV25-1	ASSEGWGEQSGYT
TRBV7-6	ASSLDFGRDTEAF
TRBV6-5	ASSSGQGFYNEQF
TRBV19	ASRRGNTEAF
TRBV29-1	SVEGTDENTDTQY
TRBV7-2	ASNPGGGPYEQY
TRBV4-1	ASSQSGSNEQF
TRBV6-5	ASGLTGNTIY
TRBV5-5	ASSLGPTGYGYT
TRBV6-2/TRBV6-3	ASSSWDTGLGYT
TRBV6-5	ASSPGRWTEAF
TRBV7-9	ASSSHIRRWGPYEQY
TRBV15	ATSINTWGLAVDTQY
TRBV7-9	ASSPSRGKTEAF
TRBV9	ASSPHPGLAGLYEQY
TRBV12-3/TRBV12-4	ASSFQGGNTQY
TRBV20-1	SARDGTIYNEQF
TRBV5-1	ASSLEEGSYGYT
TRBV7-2	ASSPEGGLAYTQY
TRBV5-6	ASAGSAPETQY
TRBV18	ASSRGARTEAF
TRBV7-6	ASSSDSIQHYGYT
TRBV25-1	ASSENPSRDSPLH
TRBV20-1	SGAWGNMETQY
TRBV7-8	ASRPNRQGQETQY
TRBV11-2	ASSLDGGQF
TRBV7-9	ASERTGAGQPQH
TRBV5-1	ASSFEEGNTGELF
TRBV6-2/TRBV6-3	ASSDRDSPYEQY
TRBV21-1	ASSKTGPMRYT
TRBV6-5	ASRKELAYEQY
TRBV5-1	ASRDSENYGYT